What follows describes a single T cell receptor beta chain. The antigen remains undetermined. Sequence at one end of the junction differs from germline and may be a read error. Among the donors, all were healthy bone marrow donors. The PCR was carried out with 60 Vbeta primers and 13 Jbeta primers. Profiling relied on immunoSEQ multiplex PCR, and the TCRdb table lists in-frame clones only, not all of them. The sample holds under 130,000 clones, 76% seen once. The source of the sample is a study of cytomegalovirus exposure and HLA in healthy donors. The study, taken as a whole, reports: Researchers reported that a few CMV-associated chains were confirmed in vitro as CMV antigen-specific. Later analysis revealed greater clonal expansion in HLA-associated TCR beta chains than in equally common others. The authors considered a cluster of highly shared sequence variants likely to be a sequencing artifact.

Germline-derived CDR1 and CDR2 are SGHTA and FQGTGA. CDR3 length: 14 residues. The chain uses TRBV7-3 and TRBJ1-4; TRBD1 aligns across 7 bases. The receptor's source is a woman under 30 in good health and CMV-seropositive. Sequenced: PBMCs. The CDR3 coding sequence is TGTGCCAGCAGCCTTGACAGGGCGGTCGGAAAAACTGTTTTT. Its protein product is CASSLDRAVGKTVF. Using reference TRBV7-3 and TRBJ1-4 for the parts outside the CDR3, the full variable domain is GAGVSQTPSNKVTEKGKYVELRCDPISGHTALYWYRQSLGQGPEFLIYFQGTGAADDSGLPNDRFFAVRPEGSVSTLKIQRTERGDSAVYLCASSLDRAVGKTVFGSGTQLSVL.